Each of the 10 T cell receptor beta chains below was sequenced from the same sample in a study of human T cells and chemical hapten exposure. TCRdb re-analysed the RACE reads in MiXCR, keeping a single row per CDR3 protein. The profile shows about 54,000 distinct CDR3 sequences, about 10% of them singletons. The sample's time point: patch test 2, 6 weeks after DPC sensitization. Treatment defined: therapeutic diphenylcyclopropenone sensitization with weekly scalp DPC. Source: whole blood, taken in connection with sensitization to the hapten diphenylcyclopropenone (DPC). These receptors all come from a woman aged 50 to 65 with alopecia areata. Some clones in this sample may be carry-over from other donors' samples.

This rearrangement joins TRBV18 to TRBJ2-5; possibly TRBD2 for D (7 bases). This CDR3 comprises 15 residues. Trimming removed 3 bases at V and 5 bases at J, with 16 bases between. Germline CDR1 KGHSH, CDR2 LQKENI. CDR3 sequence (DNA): TGTGCCAGCTCACCCCCCACGGGGGGCGCCGAGACCCAGTACTTC. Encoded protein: CASSPPTGGAETQYF.

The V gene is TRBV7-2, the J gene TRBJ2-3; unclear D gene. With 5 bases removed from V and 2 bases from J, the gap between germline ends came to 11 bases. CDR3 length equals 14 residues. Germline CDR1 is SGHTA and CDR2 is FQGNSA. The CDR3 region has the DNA TGTGCCAGCAGCCCCCTACTTACCACAGATACGCAGTATTTT. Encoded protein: CASSPLLTTDTQYF.

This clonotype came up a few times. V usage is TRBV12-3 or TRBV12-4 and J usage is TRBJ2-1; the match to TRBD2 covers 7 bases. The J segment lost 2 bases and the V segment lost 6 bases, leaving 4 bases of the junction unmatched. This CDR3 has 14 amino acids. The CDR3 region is CASSASGTYNEQFF. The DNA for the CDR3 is TGTGCCAGCAGCGCCAGCGGGACCTACAATGAGCAGTTCTTC.

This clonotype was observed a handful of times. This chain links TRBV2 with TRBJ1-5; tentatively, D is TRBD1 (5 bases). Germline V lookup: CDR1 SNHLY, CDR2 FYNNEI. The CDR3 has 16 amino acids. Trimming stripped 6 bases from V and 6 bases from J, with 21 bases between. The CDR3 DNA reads TGTGCCAGCAGGCCGGGACCCACGGGCCGGGGTCAGCCCCAGCATTTT. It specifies CASRPGPTGRGQPQHF.

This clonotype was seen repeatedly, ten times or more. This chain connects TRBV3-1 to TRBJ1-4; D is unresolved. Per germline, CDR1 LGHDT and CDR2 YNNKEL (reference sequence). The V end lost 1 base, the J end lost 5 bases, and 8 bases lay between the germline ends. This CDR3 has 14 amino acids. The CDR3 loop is CASSQGAGNEKLFF. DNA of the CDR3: TGTGCCAGCAGCCAAGGAGCGGGGAATGAAAAACTGTTTTTT.

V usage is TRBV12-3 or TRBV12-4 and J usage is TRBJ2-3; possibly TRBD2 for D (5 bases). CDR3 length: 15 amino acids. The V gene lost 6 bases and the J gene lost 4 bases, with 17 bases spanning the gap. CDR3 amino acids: CASSPGTARADTQYF. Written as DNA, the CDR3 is TGTGCCAGCAGCCCGGGAACGGCAAGGGCAGATACGCAGTATTTT.

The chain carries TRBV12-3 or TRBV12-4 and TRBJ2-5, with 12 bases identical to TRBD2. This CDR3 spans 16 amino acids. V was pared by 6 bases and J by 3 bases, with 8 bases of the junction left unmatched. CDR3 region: CASRPTSGGHKETQYF. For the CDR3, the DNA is TGTGCCAGCAGACCGACTAGCGGGGGACATAAAGAGACCCAGTACTTC.

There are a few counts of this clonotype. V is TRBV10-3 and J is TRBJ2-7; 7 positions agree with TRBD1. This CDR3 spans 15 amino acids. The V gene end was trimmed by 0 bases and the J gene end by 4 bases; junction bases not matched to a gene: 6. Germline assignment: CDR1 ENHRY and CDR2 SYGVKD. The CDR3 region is CAISESTGAIYEQYF. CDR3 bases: TGTGCCATCAGTGAGTCTACAGGGGCTATATACGAGCAGTACTTC.

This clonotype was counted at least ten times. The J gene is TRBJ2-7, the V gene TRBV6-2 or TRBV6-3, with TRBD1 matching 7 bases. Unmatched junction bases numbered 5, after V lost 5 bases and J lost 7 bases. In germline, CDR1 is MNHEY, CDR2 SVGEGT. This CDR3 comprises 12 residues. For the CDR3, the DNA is TGTGCCAGCAGTGAACAGGGGCGGGAGCAGTACTTC. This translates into CASSEQGREQYF.

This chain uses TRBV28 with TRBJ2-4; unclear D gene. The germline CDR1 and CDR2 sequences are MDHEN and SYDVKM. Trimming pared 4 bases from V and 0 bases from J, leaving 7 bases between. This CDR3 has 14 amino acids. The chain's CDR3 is CASSSYIAKNIQYF. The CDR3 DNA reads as TGTGCCAGCAGTTCTTATATAGCCAAAAACATTCAGTACTTC. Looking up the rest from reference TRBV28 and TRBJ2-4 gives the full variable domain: DVKVTQSSRYLVKRTGEKVFLECVQDMDHENMFWYRQDPGLGLRLIYFSYDVKMKEKGDIPEGYSVSREKKERFSLILESASTNQTSMYLCASSSYIAKNIQYFGAGTRLSVL.